These 3 T cell receptor beta chains originate from one sample sequenced in a study of regulatory T cells in long-lasting Graves disease. The authors built TCR beta libraries using iRepertoire HTBI primers and Arm-PCR of CDR3 regions. TCRdb called the multiplex PCR reads again in MiXCR, with one record for every CDR3 protein. The sample lists approximately 360,000 distinct CDR3 sequences; around 23% were seen once. Specified time point: persistent/refractory GD, antithyroid drugs over 5 years with positive TRAb. Isolated PBMC RNA provided the starting material for the TCR library. This sample comprised peripheral blood mononuclear cells (PBMCs), obtained when the disease was refractory, from a patient treated with antithyroid drugs. The receptors shown here come from a middle-aged woman with Graves disease.

The table lists this clonotype with many counts. The DNA of the CDR3 is TGTGCCAGCAGTGCAGGGCAAGAGAATTCACCCCTCCACTTT. Its translation is CASSAGQENSPLHF. The chain uses TRBV6-2 or TRBV6-3 and TRBJ1-6, with D possibly TRBD1 on 5 matching bases. The CDR3 contains 14 residues. Germline values: CDR1 MNHEY, CDR2 SVGEGT. Trimming left V 5 bases short and J 7 bases short, with 12 bases between.

This chain joins TRBV11-2 and TRBJ2-1, with 8 positions matching TRBD2. The CDR3 loop spans 16 amino acids. The V segment lost 1 base and the J segment 6 bases; nucleotides outside the gene matches: 8. Germline CDR1 SGHAT, CDR2 FQNNGV. DNA for the CDR3: TGTGCCAGCAGCTTAGTCCGGTTAGCGGGATTCAATGAGCAGTTCTTC. Amino acid sequence: CASSLVRLAGFNEQFF.

This clonotype was seen repeatedly, ten times or more. The chain employs TRBV11-2 and TRBJ1-4; 8 nucleotides line up with TRBD1. The CDR3 is 16 amino acids. The J segment lost 5 bases and the V segment lost 4 bases, leaving 9 bases of the junction unmatched. CDR1 is SGHAT, CDR2 FQNNGV, per germline. The chain's CDR3 is CASSSGQVLPNEKLFF. The DNA for the CDR3 is TGTGCCAGCAGCTCGGGACAGGTCCTCCCCAATGAAAAACTGTTTTTT.